The present entry profiles one T cell receptor (beta chain) with its context. Under the authors' procedure: Nucleated cell counts were estimated from reference gene primer amplification. Some clones are missing from TCRdb's copy, which holds only in-frame ones; the method was immunoSEQ multiplex PCR. V, J and clone size are taken as reported in that table, and D and trimming were inferred from the DNA itself. Among roughly 50,000 clones listed, approximately 85% were seen once. This CDR3 comprises 13 residues. CDR1 and CDR2 from the germline V gene are SGHDN and FVKESK. J gave up 0 bases and V 9 bases, and 0 bases lay outside the gene matches. This sample is part of a study of blood T cell repertoires in COVID-19. Study-wide context: Samples came from the United States, Italy and Spain, spanning acute and convalescent COVID-19.

The TCR sequence derives from a man aged 35 to 55 with acute or convalescent COVID-19. This chain uses TRBV14 with TRBJ2-3; 10 bases map to TRBD2. The material sequenced was peripheral blood. The CDR3 reads CASSGGSTDTQYF. The DNA for the CDR3 is TGTGCCAGTAGCGGGGGGAGCACAGATACGCAGTATTTT.